These 10 T cell receptor beta chains came from one sample sequenced in a study of blood T cell repertoires in COVID-19 (dated by TCRdb to the early 2020s). Libraries were constructed by the immunoSEQ multiplex PCR assay. TCRdb's version of the immuneACCESS table is confined to in-frame rearrangements and falls short of the full clone set. An unresolved V gene accounts for under half of the shortfall where checked; the remainder is of unknown origin. The sample table contains approximately 280,000 clones; only one count was recorded for about nine tenths of them. The ten largest clones represent approximately 2.2% of the sample. Sequencing was done on a sample of peripheral blood. Receptors originate from a man aged 50 or older with acute or convalescent COVID-19.

This chain joins TRBV10-3 and TRBJ1-2; TRBD1 might be the D (5 bases). This CDR3 has 12 amino acids. CDR1 ENHRY and CDR2 SYGVKD come from the germline V gene. The ends were cut back, 2 bases at V and 8 bases at J, with 9 bases in the middle. The DNA of the CDR3 is TGTGCCATCAGTGAGGACAGTTTGGGCTACACCTTC. It codes for CAISEDSLGYTF.

The chain combines TRBV13 with TRBJ2-7, with TRBD1 matching over 8 bases. The germline gives CDR1 PRHDT, CDR2 FYEKMQ (reference sequence). The CDR3 is 14 residues long. The V and J ends lost 3 bases and 5 bases, in that order; junction bases with no gene match: 6. CDR3 bases: TGTGCCAGCAGCTTTAGGCAGGGGGCGGACGAGCAGTACTTC. Translation: CASSFRQGADEQYF.

This clone was counted only a few times. The chain combines TRBV7-9 with TRBJ1-4, with 7 nucleotides matching TRBD1. The CDR3 extends over 15 amino acids. The V gene end was trimmed by 5 bases and the J gene end by 4 bases; junction bases not matched to a gene: 7. Germline V gene data show CDR1 as SEHNR and CDR2 as FQNEAQ (reference sequence). The CDR3 DNA reads as TGTGCCAGCAGCCCCGGGACAGATTATAATGAAAAACTGTTTTTT. It yields the protein CASSPGTDYNEKLFF.

This clone was seen only a few times. This chain joins TRBV2 and TRBJ1-1, with 7 bases aligning to TRBD1. This CDR3 contains 15 residues. Germline CDR1 and CDR2: SNHLY and FYNNEI. V trimming: 5 bases; J trimming: 0 bases; junction bases outside the gene matches: 6. CDR3 DNA sequence: TGTGCCAGCAGTTTCCTGGGACAGCTGAACACTGAAGCTTTCTTT. Translation: CASSFLGQLNTEAFF.

Only a few counts were recorded for this clone. The V gene is TRBV19, the J gene TRBJ1-1; TRBD1 matches 7 bases. CDR1 and CDR2 (germline): LNHDA, SQIVND (reference sequence). The CDR3 is 17 residues long. The junction had 10 bases not matched to a gene; V was cut back by 3 bases and J by 0 bases. CDR3 sequence: CASSILTGLTMNTEAFF. The CDR3 nucleotides read TGTGCCAGTAGTATCCTGACAGGGCTTACAATGAACACTGAAGCTTTCTTT.

The V and J genes are TRBV5-1 and TRBJ2-6; D is possibly TRBD2 (7 bases). The CDR3 spans 19 residues. The ends were cut back, 3 bases at V and 0 bases at J, with 19 bases in the middle. The germline V gene has CDR1 SGHRS and CDR2 YFSETQ. The DNA of the CDR3 is TGCGCCAGCAGCTCCGACCCGGGGGGCCAAAGCTCTGGGGCCAACGTCCTGACTTTC. Protein sequence: CASSSDPGGQSSGANVLTF.

The CDR3 loop reads CSVFLPEYNEQFF. As DNA, the CDR3 is TGCAGCGTTTTTCTGCCGGAGTACAATGAGCAGTTCTTC. The chain joins TRBV29-1 to TRBJ2-1; D gene ambiguous. This CDR3 comprises 13 residues. Germline CDR1 SQVTM, CDR2 ANQGSEA. V lost 5 bases and J 4 bases, leaving 12 bases between the germline ends.

V is TRBV6-5 and J is TRBJ2-5; 9 bases align to TRBD1. With V trimmed by 4 bases and J by 3 bases, 3 bases remained unmatched. CDR1 is MNHEY and CDR2 is SVGAGI in the germline V gene. This CDR3 has 14 residues. The DNA for the CDR3 is TGTGCCAGCAGTTGGGGGACAGGGAAAGAGACCCAGTACTTC. It yields the protein CASSWGTGKETQYF.

The count of this clone is one. This sequence joins TRBV2 and TRBJ2-1, with 12 nucleotides matching TRBD2. Germline-derived CDR1 and CDR2 are SNHLY and FYNNEI. This CDR3 region has 15 residues. V shed 3 bases and J 9 bases; nucleotides not matched to a gene: 6. CDR3 loop: CASSDASGGAGEQFF. DNA of the CDR3: TGTGCCAGCAGTGACGCTAGCGGGGGGGCTGGTGAGCAGTTCTTC.

This chain joins TRBV4-2 and TRBJ2-3; 7 nucleotides line up with TRBD2. This CDR3 comprises 15 residues. Trimming cost V 4 bases and J 6 bases; bases outside gene matches: 10. The V gene's germline CDR1 is LGHNA and CDR2 YNFKEQ. The CDR3 spells CASSPSAGLSDTQYF. The CDR3 DNA reads as TGTGCCAGCAGCCCCTCAGCGGGGTTAAGCGATACGCAGTATTTT.